This T cell receptor (beta chain) was documented in a study of blood T cell repertoires in COVID-19. Generated by immunoSEQ multiplex PCR, the TCRdb table keeps only in-frame clones and is missing some. Of roughly 350,000 clones listed, about 93% are singletons. Germline V gives CDR1 SGDLS, CDR2 YYNGEE. The CDR3 contains 14 residues. V lost 6 bases, J lost 2 bases, and 5 bases stayed unmatched. This chain connects TRBV9 to TRBJ2-3; TRBD2 agrees at 8 bases. The receptor's source is a woman younger than 30 who had recovered from COVID-19. Input material: peripheral blood. The CDR3 reads CASKLAETTDTQYF. The CDR3 nucleotides read TGTGCCAGCAAACTAGCGGAGACCACAGATACGCAGTATTTT.